This TCR beta chain comes out of a study of tumor-infiltrating lymphocytes in oesophageal squamous cell carcinoma. Using its own MiXCR run on the PCR reads, TCRdb lists one record per CDR3 protein. The sample consists of about 6,600 distinct CDR3 sequences, more than 15% of them appearing once. Germline CDR1 SGHRS, CDR2 YFSETQ. V lost 2 bases, J lost 6 bases, and 14 bases stayed unmatched. This CDR3 has 18 residues. The genes are TRBV5-1 and TRBJ1-4; 9 bases agree with TRBD1. The source material was blood. This receptor was obtained from a male donor with esophageal squamous cell carcinoma. The CDR3 is CASSLNFATGGGDEKLFF. Here the CDR3 DNA reads TGCGCCAGCAGCTTAAATTTTGCTACAGGGGGCGGGGATGAAAAACTGTTTTTT.